This record covers a single TCR beta chain. Its antigen is still unknown. The junction departs from germline at one end; a sequencing error may be responsible. Primers included in the PCR were 60 Vbeta and 13 Jbeta primers. Profiled with immunoSEQ multiplex PCR; TCRdb holds only in-frame clones, not every one. The sample has 150,000 to 200,000 clones, over 65% seen once. Germline V gene sequence: CDR1 SGHTA, CDR2 FQGNSA. The CDR3 sequence is 18 residues long. The source of the sample is a study of cytomegalovirus exposure and HLA in healthy donors. Study results and limitations: In all likelihood, a cluster of highly shared sequence variants was a sequencing artifact. For TCR beta chains, V- and J-gene trimming was later linked to a missense DCLRE1C variant.

The genes are TRBV7-2 and TRBJ2-7, with 8 bases lining up with TRBD2. Sequencing was performed on PBMCs. The TCR was taken from a woman aged 35 to 49 in good health and CMV-seronegative. CDR3 amino acids: CASSSYRGGLRLSYKQYF. CDR3 nucleotides: TGTGCCAGCAGCTCCTACCGGGGGGGCCTTCGCCTTTCCTACAAGCAGTACTTC.